This record covers a single TCR beta chain. The record originates from a study of blood T cell repertoires in COVID-19. Study as a whole: Sources were T cells, B-cell-depleted T cells, or PBMCs; the material itself was cDNA or gDNA.

The method was immunoSEQ multiplex PCR; TCRdb's version includes in-frame clones alone and lacks a portion of them. Here the sample spans 250,000 to 300,000 clones, under 90% being singletons. V was pared by 5 bases and J by 3 bases, with 13 bases of the junction left unmatched. The V gene's germline CDR1 is SGHRS and CDR2 YFSETQ. The CDR3 is made up of 16 amino acids. This TCR came from a woman younger than 30 with acute or convalescent COVID-19. The chain combines TRBV5-1 with TRBJ1-2, with 7 positions matching TRBD1. Sequenced sample: peripheral blood. Written as DNA, the CDR3 is TGCGCCAGCAGTCATGATGTAAACAGGGGCCACTATGGCTACACCTTC. Protein: CASSHDVNRGHYGYTF. The variable domain in full, with the rest retrieved from reference TRBV5-1 and TRBJ1-2, is KAGVTQTPRYLIKTRGQQVTLSCSPISGHRSVSWYQQTPGQGLQFLFEYFSETQRNKGNFPGRFSGRQFSNSRSEMNVSTLELGDSALYLCASSHDVNRGHYGYTFGSGTRLTVV.